The clone carrying this T cell receptor (beta chain) was seen many times. Its antigen is unidentified. Germline V gene sequence: CDR1 KGHSH, CDR2 LQKENI. The CDR3 runs 12 residues. V lost 5 bases and J 9 bases, leaving 11 bases between the germline ends. The data originate from a study of T cells in Graves' hyperthyroidism and ophthalmopathy. Study results and caveats: Peripheral blood also featured most of the thyroid clonotypes expanded above 0.001.

RNA transcripts provided the source from which TCR beta CDR3 regions were amplified. First-round RT-PCR targeting the TCR CDR3 was performed with the HTBI primer set. TCRdb ran MiXCR on the multiplex PCR reads and lists one entry per CDR3 protein. The sample has about 570,000 distinct CDR3 sequences, approximately 14% seen once. Specimen: blood. This chain links TRBV18 with TRBJ2-1; no clear D gene. The receptor was derived from a woman in her 40s with Graves' hyperthyroidism. The CDR3 sequence: CASSFDRVEQFF. In nucleotides, the CDR3 is TGTGCCAGCTCATTCGATAGGGTTGAGCAGTTCTTC.